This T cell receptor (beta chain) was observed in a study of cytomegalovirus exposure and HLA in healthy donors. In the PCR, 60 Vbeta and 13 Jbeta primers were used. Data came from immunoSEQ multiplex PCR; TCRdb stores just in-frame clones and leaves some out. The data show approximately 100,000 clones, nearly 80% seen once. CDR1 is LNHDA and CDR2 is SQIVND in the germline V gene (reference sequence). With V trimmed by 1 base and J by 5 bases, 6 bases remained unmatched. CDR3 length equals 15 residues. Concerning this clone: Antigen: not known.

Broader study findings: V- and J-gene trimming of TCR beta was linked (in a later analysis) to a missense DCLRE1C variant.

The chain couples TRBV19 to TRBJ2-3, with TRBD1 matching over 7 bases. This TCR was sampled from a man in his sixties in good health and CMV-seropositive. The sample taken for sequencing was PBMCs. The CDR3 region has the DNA TGTGCCAGTAGTATAGGGGACAGTCATGGAGATACGCAGTATTTT. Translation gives CASSIGDSHGDTQYF.